The T cell receptor (beta chain) described here comes from a study of somatic mutations in cytotoxic T cells in rheumatoid arthritis. Method: immunoSEQ multiplex PCR; TCRdb's copy keeps in-frame clones and lacks some. The sample has 20,000 or so clones; roughly four fifths are singletons. Germline V gene data show CDR1 as SNHLY and CDR2 as FYNNEI. V trimming: 6 bases; J trimming: 7 bases; junction bases outside the gene matches: 19. The CDR3 spans 18 residues. The sequence derives from an adult with rheumatoid arthritis. The sequenced sample was CD8+ T cells sorted from blood. The V gene is TRBV2, the J gene TRBJ2-1; TRBD2 matches 9 bases. DNA for the CDR3: TGTGCCAGCAGCGAATCCCGACTAGCGGCTAACCAGGGGAATGAGCAGTTCTTC. This codes for CASSESRLAANQGNEQFF.